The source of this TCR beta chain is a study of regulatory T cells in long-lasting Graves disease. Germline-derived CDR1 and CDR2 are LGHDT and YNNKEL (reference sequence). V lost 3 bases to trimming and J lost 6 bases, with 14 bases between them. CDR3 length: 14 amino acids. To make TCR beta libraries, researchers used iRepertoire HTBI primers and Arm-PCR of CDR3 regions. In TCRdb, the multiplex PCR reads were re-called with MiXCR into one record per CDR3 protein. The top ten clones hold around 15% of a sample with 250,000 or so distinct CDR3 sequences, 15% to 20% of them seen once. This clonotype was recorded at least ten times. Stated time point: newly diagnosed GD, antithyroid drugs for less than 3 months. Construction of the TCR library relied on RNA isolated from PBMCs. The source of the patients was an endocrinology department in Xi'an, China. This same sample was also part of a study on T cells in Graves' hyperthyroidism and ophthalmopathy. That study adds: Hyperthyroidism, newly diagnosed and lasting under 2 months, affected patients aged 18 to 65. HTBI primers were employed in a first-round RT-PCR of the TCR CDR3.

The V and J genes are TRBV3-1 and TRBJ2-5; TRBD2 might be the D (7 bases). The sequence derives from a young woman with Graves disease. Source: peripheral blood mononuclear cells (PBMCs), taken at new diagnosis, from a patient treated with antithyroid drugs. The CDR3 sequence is CASSQAGEGKTQYF. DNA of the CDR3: TGTGCCAGCAGCCAGGCAGGGGAGGGAAAGACCCAGTACTTC.